This TCR beta chain was retrieved from a study of blood T cell repertoires in COVID-19. As for the study in general: COVID-19 samples from acute and convalescent phases originated in the United States, Italy and Spain. Sources were T cells, B-cell-depleted T cells, or PBMCs; the material itself was cDNA or gDNA.

In the study's own analysis: Quantification of nucleated cells was approximated via reference gene primer amplification. Sequenced by immunoSEQ multiplex PCR; TCRdb stores in-frame clones only, minus some. V, J and clone size are those of that table, while D and trimming were read from the DNA. Of around 280,000 clones listed, around four fifths were seen once; the top ten hold approximately 3.8%. The CDR3 spans 16 residues. V lost 5 bases, J lost 0 bases, and 6 bases stayed unmatched. Germline V lookup: CDR1 SGHNT, CDR2 YENEEA. The V gene is TRBV11-3, the J gene TRBJ2-1, with 8 positions matching TRBD2. This clonotype was obtained from a woman in her fifties or sixties with active or convalescent COVID-19. Source material: peripheral blood. The CDR3 spells CASSGIAGSSYNEQFF. The CDR3 coding sequence is TGTGCCAGCAGCGGGATAGCGGGGAGCTCCTACAATGAGCAGTTCTTC.